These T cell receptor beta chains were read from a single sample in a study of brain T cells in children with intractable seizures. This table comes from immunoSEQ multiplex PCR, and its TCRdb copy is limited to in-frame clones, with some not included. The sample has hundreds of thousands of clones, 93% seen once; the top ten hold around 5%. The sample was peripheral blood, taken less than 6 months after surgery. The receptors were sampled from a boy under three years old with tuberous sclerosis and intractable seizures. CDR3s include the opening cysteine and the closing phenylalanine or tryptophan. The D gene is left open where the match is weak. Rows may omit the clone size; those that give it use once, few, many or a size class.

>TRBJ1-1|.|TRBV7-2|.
CASRPGTRNTEAFF
TGTGCCAGCAGACCCGGGACAAGGAACACTGAAGCTTTCTTT
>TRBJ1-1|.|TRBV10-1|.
CASSGGLMGEAFF
TGCGCCAGCAGTGGGGGACTCATGGGTGAAGCTTTCTTT
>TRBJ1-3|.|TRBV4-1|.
CASSQDPTGPIYF
TGCGCCAGCAGCCAAGATCCCACAGGTCCCATATATTTT
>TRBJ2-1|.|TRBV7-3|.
CASSFKADNEQFF
TGTGCCAGCAGCTTCAAGGCGGACAATGAGCAGTTCTTC
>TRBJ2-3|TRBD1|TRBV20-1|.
CSASGRQGVDTQYF
TGCAGTGCTAGTGGGAGACAGGGGGTAGATACGCAGTATTTT
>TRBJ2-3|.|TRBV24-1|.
CATRGLYAHTQYF
TGTGCCACCAGGGGACTTTACGCCCATACGCAGTATTTT
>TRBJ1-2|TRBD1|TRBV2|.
CASSEGWDRASYTF
TGTGCCAGCAGTGAAGGGTGGGACAGGGCCAGCTACACCTTC
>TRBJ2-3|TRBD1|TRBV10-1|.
CASSGRGTGRTDTQYF
TGCGCCAGCAGTGGACGTGGGACAGGGCGCACAGATACGCAGTATTTT
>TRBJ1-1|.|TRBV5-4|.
CASSLTAMGGTEAFF
TGTGCCAGCAGCTTGACCGCCATGGGGGGCACTGAAGCTTTCTTT
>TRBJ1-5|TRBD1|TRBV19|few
CASSLTGADWQPQHF
TGTGCCAGTAGCCTGACAGGGGCCGATTGGCAGCCCCAGCATTTT
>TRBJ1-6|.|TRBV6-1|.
CASSEPGRYSPLHF
TGTGCCAGCAGTGAACCAGGGCGTTATTCACCCCTCCACTTT
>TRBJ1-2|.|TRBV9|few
CASKGTERYGYTF
TGTGCCAGCAAGGGAACAGAGAGATATGGCTACACCTTC
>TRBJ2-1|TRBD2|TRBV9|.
CATTSGSGVNEQFF
TGTGCCACTACCAGCGGGAGTGGCGTCAATGAGCAGTTCTTC
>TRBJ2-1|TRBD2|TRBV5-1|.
CASSLPRLAGYNEQFF
TGCGCCAGCAGCTTGCCTAGACTAGCGGGTTACAATGAGCAGTTCTTC
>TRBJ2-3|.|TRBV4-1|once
CASSQDARDTQYF
TGCGCCAGCAGCCAAGACGCAAGGGATACGCAGTATTTT
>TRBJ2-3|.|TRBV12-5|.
CASGLVVSGEVYTQYF
TGTGCTAGTGGTTTGGTAGTGTCGGGAGAGGTATATACGCAGTATTTT
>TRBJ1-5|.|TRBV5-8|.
CASSQVWDYSNQPQHF
TGTGCCAGCAGCCAAGTCTGGGATTATAGCAATCAGCCCCAGCATTTT
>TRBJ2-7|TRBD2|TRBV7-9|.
CASSSSGLVRDEQYF
TGTGCCAGCAGCAGTAGTGGACTAGTAAGGGACGAGCAGTACTTC
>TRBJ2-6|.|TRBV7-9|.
CASSLMGAPGANVLTF
TGTGCCAGCAGCTTAATGGGGGCCCCTGGGGCCAACGTCCTGACTTTC
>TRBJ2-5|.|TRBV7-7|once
CASSPLVGNAYQETQYF
TGTGCTAGCAGCCCACTCGTGGGGAACGCGTACCAAGAGACCCAGTACTTC
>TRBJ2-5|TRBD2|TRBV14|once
CASSQVAGGQETQYF
TGTGCCAGCAGCCAAGTAGCGGGGGGACAAGAGACCCAGTACTTC
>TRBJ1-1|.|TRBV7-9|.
CASSIGQYYTEAFF
TGTGCCAGCAGCATAGGACAGTATTACACTGAAGCTTTCTTT
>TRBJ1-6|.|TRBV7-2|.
CASTIPPQPLHF
TGTGCCAGCACCATTCCCCCACAACCCCTCCACTTT
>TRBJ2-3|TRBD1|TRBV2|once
CASSSDRGGRDTQYF
TGTGCCAGCAGTTCGGACAGGGGCGGGAGAGATACGCAGTATTTT
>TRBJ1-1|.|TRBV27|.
CATGAGTPAFF
TGTGCCACTGGGGCGGGAACACCGGCTTTCTTT
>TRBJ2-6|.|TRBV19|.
CASSIIRAGANVLTF
TGTGCCAGTAGTATAATAAGGGCAGGGGCCAACGTCCTGACTTTC
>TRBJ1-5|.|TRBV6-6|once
CASSPGGTSNANQPQHF
TGTGCCAGCAGTCCAGGCGGGACATCCAACGCCAATCAGCCCCAGCATTTT
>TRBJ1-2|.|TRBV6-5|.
CASSYQHRGSYGYTF
TGTGCCAGCAGTTATCAACATCGGGGGTCCTATGGCTACACCTTC
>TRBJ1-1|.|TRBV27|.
CASSWTKNTEAFF
TGTGCCAGCAGTTGGACAAAGAACACTGAAGCTTTCTTT
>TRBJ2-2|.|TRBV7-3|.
CASSLLASANTGELFF
TGTGCCAGCAGCTTACTCGCTAGCGCGAACACCGGGGAGCTGTTTTTT
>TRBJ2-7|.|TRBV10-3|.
CAISESGLRYEQYF
TGTGCCATCAGTGAGTCGGGGCTGCGCTACGAGCAGTACTTC
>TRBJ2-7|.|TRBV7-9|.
CASSLSGSYEQYF
TGTGCCAGCAGCCTTAGCGGATCCTACGAGCAGTACTTC
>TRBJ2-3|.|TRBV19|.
CASSTQRVVTTDTQYF
TGTGCCAGTAGTACTCAGCGGGTAGTCACCACAGATACGCAGTATTTT
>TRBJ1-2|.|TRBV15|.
CATSRDGQALSGGYTF
TGTGCCACCAGCAGAGATGGACAAGCTCTATCCGGTGGCTACACCTTC
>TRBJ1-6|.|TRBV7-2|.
CASSFWVTVDSPLHF
TGTGCCAGCAGCTTTTGGGTGACAGTTGATTCACCCCTCCACTTT
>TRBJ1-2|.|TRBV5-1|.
CASSLGIWGRFYGYTF
TGCGCCAGCAGCTTGGGGATCTGGGGGCGCTTCTATGGCTACACCTTC
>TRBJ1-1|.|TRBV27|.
CASSFLETTEAFF
TGTGCCAGCAGTTTCCTCGAGACCACTGAAGCTTTCTTT
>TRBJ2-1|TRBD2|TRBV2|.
CASELAGLGNEQFF
TGTGCCAGCGAACTAGCGGGTCTGGGGAATGAGCAGTTCTTC
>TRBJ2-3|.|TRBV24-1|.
CATRKAGEDTQYF
TGTGCCACCAGAAAAGCAGGGGAAGATACGCAGTATTTT
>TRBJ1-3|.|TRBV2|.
CATRSGRAANTIYF
TGTGCCACGAGGAGCGGCAGGGCTGCAAACACCATATATTTT
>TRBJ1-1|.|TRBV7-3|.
CASSQSQGLNTEAFF
TGTGCCAGCAGCCAATCACAGGGACTGAACACTGAAGCTTTCTTT
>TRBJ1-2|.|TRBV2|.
CASSEGEPPYGYTF
TGTGCCAGCAGTGAGGGAGAGCCGCCCTATGGCTACACCTTC
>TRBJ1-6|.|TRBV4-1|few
CASSKTGGGAVNSPLHF
TGCGCCAGCAGCAAAACGGGTGGAGGGGCGGTTAATTCACCCCTCCACTTT
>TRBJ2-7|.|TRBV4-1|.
CASSRGEDSYEQYF
TGCGCCAGCAGCCGGGGCGAAGACTCCTACGAGCAGTACTTC
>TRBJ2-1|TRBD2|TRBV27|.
CASRIAGGLDYNEQFF
TGTGCCAGCAGGATAGCGGGGGGGCTGGACTACAATGAGCAGTTCTTC
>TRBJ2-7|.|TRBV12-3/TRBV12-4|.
CASSFGLYEQYF
TGTGCCAGCAGTTTCGGACTATACGAGCAGTACTTC
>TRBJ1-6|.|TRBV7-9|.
CASSLAFRNSPLHF
TGTGCCAGCAGCTTAGCGTTCAGGAATTCACCCCTCCACTTT
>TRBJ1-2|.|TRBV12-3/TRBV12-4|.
CASSFEANYGYTF
TGTGCCAGCAGTTTTGAGGCTAACTATGGCTACACCTTC
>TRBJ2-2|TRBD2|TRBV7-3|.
CASSLGPRGAQNTGELFF
TGTGCCAGCAGCTTGGGCCCGCGGGGGGCGCAAAACACCGGGGAGCTGTTTTTT
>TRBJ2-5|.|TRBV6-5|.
CASSYSKQETQYF
TGTGCCAGCAGTTACTCGAAACAAGAGACCCAGTACTTC
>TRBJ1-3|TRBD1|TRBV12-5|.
CASGLGQGALPIYF
TGTGCTAGTGGTTTGGGACAGGGGGCTTTACCCATATATTTT
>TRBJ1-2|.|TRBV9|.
CASSVDSSRSGYTF
TGTGCCAGCAGCGTAGACTCGAGTAGATCTGGCTACACCTTC